This T cell receptor (beta chain) was recorded in a study of T cell repertoires in cytomegalovirus infection. Study-wide context: Well-studied HLA-B-restricted CMV epitopes were used in the study alongside recently identified HLA-C-restricted ones.

With respect to this clonotype: What it recognizes is unknown.

Whole-study findings and limits: CMV-specific TCR beta clonotypes restricted by HLA-C were the ones dominating the ex vivo response.

Each CDR3 protein is one row after TCRdb ran MiXCR on the reads. The table lists 650,000 to 850,000 distinct CDR3 sequences, 25% to 35% of them singletons. Germline CDR1 SGHVS, CDR2 FNYEAQ. The V gene end was trimmed by 5 bases and the J gene end by 4 bases; junction bases not matched to a gene: 4. The CDR3 runs to 15 residues. The chain couples TRBV7-6 to TRBJ2-2; 10 bases are a match to TRBD1. The clonotype was recovered from a human donor in good health (CMV status not recorded). Some clones in this sample may be carry-over from other donors' samples. Sequencing used cultured CD8+ T cells from PBMCs, obtained from culture after CMV antigen stimulation. The CDR3 spells CASSETGGPTGELFF. The CDR3 nucleotides read TGTGCCAGCAGCGAGACAGGGGGCCCCACCGGGGAGCTGTTTTTT.